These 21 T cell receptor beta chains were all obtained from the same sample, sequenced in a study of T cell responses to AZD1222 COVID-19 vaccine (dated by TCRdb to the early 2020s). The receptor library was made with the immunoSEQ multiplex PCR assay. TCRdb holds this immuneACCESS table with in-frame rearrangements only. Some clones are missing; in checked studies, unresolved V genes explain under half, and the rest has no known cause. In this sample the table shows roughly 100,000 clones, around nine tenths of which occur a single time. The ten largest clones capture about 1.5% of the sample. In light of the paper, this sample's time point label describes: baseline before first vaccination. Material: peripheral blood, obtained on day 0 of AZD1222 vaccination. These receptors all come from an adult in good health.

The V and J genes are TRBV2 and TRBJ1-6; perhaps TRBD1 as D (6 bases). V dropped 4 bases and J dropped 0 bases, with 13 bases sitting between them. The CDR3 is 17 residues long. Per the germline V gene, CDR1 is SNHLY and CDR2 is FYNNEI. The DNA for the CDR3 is TGTGCCAGCAGTGTAACAGGGCAAAGCTCCTATAATTCACCCCTCCACTTT. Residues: CASSVTGQSSYNSPLHF.

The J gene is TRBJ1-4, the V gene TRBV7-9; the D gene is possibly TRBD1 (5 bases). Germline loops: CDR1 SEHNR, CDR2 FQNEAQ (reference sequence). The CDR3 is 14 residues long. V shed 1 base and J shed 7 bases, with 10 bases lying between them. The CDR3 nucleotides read TGTGCCAGCAGCTTAGGGGCGGGGACTGAAAAACTGTTTTTT. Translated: CASSLGAGTEKLFF.

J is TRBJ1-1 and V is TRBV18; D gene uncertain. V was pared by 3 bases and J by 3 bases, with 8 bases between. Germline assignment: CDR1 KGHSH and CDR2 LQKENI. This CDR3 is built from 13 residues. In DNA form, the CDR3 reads TGTGCCAGCTCACCGGGAGAGGACACTGAAGCTTTCTTT. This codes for CASSPGEDTEAFF.

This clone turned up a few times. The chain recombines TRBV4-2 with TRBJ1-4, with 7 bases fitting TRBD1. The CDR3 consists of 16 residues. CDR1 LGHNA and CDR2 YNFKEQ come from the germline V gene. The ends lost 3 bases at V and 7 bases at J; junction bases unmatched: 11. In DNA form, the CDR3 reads TGTGCCAGCAGCCAGCTCCGAACAGGGGCGGCTGAAAAACTGTTTTTT. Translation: CASSQLRTGAAEKLFF.

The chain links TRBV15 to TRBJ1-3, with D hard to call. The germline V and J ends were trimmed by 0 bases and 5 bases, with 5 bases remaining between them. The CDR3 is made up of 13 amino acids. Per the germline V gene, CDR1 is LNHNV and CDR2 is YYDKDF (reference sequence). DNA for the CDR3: TGTGCCACCAGCAGAGATAGAAGAAACACCATATATTTT. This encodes CATSRDRRNTIYF.

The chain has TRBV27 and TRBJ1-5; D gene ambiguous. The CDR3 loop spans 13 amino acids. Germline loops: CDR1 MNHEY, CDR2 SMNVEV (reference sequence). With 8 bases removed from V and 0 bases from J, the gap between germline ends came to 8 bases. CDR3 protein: CASRSHSNQPQHF. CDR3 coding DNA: TGTGCCAGCCGCTCGCATAGCAATCAGCCCCAGCATTTT.

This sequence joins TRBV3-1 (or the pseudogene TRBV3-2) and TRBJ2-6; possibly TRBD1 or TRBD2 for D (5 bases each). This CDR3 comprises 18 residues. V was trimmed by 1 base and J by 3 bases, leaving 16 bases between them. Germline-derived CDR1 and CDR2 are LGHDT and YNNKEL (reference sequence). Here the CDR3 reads CASSQVRDPKGGANVLTF. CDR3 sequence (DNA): TGTGCCAGCAGCCAAGTGAGGGACCCGAAAGGTGGGGCCAACGTCCTGACTTTC.

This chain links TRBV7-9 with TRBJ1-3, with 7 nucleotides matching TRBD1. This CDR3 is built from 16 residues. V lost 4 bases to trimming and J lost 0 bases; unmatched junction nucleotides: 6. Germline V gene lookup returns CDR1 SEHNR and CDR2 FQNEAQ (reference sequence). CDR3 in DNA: TGTGCCAGCAGCTCGGGACAGCTTAGCTCTGGAAACACCATATATTTT. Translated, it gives CASSSGQLSSGNTIYF.

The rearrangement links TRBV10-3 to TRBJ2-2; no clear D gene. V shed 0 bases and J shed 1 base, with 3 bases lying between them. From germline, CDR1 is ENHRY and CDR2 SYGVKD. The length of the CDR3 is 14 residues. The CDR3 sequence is CAISESGNTGELFF. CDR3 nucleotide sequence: TGTGCCATCAGTGAGTCGGGGAACACCGGGGAGCTGTTTTTT.

The CDR3 bases are TGTGCCAGTAGTATAATTACGGCAACTAATGAAAAACTGTTTTTT. Encoded protein: CASSIITATNEKLFF. The rearrangement links TRBV19 to TRBJ1-4; D is ambiguous. The CDR3 is made up of 15 amino acids. Germline lookup yields CDR1 LNHDA and CDR2 SQIVND (reference sequence). V lost 2 bases and J 0 bases, leaving 7 bases between the germline ends. Based on the CDR3 plus reference TRBV19 and TRBJ1-4, the full variable domain is DGGITQSPKYLFRKEGQNVTLSCEQNLNHDAMYWYRQDPGQGLRLIYYSQIVNDFQKGDIAEGYSVSREKKESFPLTVTSAQKNPTAFYLCASSIITATNEKLFFGSGTQLSVL.

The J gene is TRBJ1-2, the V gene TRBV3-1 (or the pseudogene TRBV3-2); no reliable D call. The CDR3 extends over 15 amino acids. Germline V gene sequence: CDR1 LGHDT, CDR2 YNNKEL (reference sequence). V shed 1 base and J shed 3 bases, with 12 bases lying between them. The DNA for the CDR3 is TGTGCCAGCAGCCAAGGGCGTAGCCCTTACTATGGCTACACCTTC. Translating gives CASSQGRSPYYGYTF.

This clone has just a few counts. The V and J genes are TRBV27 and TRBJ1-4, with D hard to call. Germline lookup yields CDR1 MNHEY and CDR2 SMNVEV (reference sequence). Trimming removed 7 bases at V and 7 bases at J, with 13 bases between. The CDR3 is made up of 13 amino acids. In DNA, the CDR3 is TGTGCCAGCACGGGTGTTTCTGGTGAAAAACTGTTTTTT. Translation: CASTGVSGEKLFF.

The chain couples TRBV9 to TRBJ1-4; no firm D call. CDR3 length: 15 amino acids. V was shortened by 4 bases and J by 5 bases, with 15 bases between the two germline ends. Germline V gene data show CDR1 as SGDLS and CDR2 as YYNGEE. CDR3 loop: CASSPLPGANEKLFF. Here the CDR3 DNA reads TGTGCCAGCAGCCCCCTCCCGGGCGCGAATGAAAAACTGTTTTTT. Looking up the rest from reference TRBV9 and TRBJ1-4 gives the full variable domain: DSGVTQTPKHLITATGQRVTLRCSPRSGDLSVYWYQQSLDQGLQFLIQYYNGEERAKGNILERFSAQQFPDLHSELNLSSLELGDSALYFCASSPLPGANEKLFFGSGTQLSVL.

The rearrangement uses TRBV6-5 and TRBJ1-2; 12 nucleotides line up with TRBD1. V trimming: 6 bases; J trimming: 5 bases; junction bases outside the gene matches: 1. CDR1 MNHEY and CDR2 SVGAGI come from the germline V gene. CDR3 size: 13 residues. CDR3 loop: CASRGQGAYGYTF. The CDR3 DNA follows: TGTGCCAGCAGGGGACAGGGGGCTTATGGCTACACCTTC.

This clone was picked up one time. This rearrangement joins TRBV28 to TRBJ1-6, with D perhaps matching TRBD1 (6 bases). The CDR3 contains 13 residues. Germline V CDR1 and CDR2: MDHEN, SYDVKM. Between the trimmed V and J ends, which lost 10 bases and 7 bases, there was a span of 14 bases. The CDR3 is CAISGTKNSPLHF. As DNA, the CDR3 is TGTGCCATATCCGGGACAAAGAATTCACCCCTCCACTTT.

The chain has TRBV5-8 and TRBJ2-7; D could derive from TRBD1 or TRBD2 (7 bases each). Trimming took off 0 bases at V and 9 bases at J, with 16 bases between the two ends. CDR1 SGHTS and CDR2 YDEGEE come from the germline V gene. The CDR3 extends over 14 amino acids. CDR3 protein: CASSLEAGGGWQYF. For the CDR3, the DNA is TGTGCCAGCAGCTTGGAGGCAGGGGGGGGATGGCAGTACTTC.

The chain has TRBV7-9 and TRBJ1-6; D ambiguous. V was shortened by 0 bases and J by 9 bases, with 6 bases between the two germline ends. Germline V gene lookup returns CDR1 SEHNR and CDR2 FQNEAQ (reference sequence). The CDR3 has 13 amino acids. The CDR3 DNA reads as TGTGCCAGCAGCTTAGCAGGGAGTTCACCCCTCCACTTT. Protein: CASSLAGSSPLHF.

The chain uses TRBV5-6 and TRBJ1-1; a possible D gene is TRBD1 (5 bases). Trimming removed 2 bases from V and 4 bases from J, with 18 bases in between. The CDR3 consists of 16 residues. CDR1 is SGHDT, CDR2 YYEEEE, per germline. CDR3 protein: CASSFRGPRVGTEAFF. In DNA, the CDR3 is TGTGCCAGCAGCTTCCGGGGACCCCGGGTTGGCACTGAAGCTTTCTTT.

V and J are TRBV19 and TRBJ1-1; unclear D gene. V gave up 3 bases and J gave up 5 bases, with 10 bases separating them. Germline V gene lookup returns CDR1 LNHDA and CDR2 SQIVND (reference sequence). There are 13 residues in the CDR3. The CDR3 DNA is TGTGCCAGTAGTATCATTGAAGGAACTGAAGCTTTCTTT. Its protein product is CASSIIEGTEAFF.

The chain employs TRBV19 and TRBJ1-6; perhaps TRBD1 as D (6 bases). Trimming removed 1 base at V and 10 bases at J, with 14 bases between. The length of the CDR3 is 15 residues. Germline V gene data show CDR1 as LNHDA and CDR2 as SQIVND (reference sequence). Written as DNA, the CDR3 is TGTGCCAGTAGTATAGCCCCGGGACATCAATCACCCCTCCACTTT. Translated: CASSIAPGHQSPLHF.

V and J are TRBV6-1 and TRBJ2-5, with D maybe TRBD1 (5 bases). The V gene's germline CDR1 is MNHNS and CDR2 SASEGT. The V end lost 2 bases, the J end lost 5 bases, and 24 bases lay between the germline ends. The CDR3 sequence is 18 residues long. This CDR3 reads CASSENFEGALAGETQYF. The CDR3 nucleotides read TGTGCCAGCAGTGAAAATTTCGAAGGGGCTCTCGCAGGGGAGACCCAGTACTTC.